The 19 T cell receptor beta chains below were found in one sample sequenced in a study of blood T cell repertoires in COVID-19. The assay was immunoSEQ multiplex PCR, and TCRdb's table has in-frame clones only and misses some. The table records tens of thousands of clones, approximately 88% of them present only once. Material for sequencing was peripheral blood. The source is a man aged 65-85 years with acute or convalescent COVID-19.

This clone was observed a handful of times. The chain uses TRBV3-1 (or the pseudogene TRBV3-2) and TRBJ2-1; 10 positions match TRBD2. The CDR3 totals 15 residues. Germline-derived CDR1 and CDR2 are LGHDT and YNNKEL (reference sequence). V trimming: 5 bases; J trimming: 5 bases; junction bases outside the gene matches: 6. The CDR3 region has the DNA TGTGCCAGCAGCGCTAGCGGGAGCGCAGACAATGAGCAGTTCTTC. Protein product: CASSASGSADNEQFF.

This chain links TRBV2 with TRBJ2-2; D perhaps matches TRBD2 (5 bases). The CDR3 length is 13 residues. Per the germline V gene, CDR1 is SNHLY and CDR2 is FYNNEI. The ends were cut back, 11 bases at V and 6 bases at J, with 16 bases in the middle. CDR3 in amino acids: CAGNLEGSGELFF. CDR3 sequence (DNA): TGTGCCGGTAATTTAGAGGGCTCCGGGGAGCTGTTTTTT.

In nucleotides, the CDR3 is TGTGCCTGGAGTAGGGTAGCGGGAGGCAGCGAGCAGTACTTC. This encodes CAWSRVAGGSEQYF. The V and J genes are TRBV30 and TRBJ2-7; 10 nucleotides match TRBD2. CDR1 is GTSNPN and CDR2 is SVGIG in the germline V gene (reference sequence). The CDR3 is made up of 14 amino acids. The V segment lost 2 bases and the J segment 6 bases; nucleotides outside the gene matches: 7.

V and J are TRBV19 and TRBJ1-6; 11 bases line up with TRBD1. CDR1 LNHDA and CDR2 SQIVND come from the germline V gene (reference sequence). The CDR3 is 14 residues long. J was trimmed by 7 bases and V by 5 bases; bases with no gene match: 1. In nucleotides, the CDR3 is TGTGCCAGTAGTTGGGACAGGGGGAATTCACCCCTCCACTTT. The encoded protein is CASSWDRGNSPLHF.

V and J are TRBV7-3 and TRBJ2-1, with D possibly TRBD1 on 5 matching bases. Germline CDR1 is SGHTA and CDR2 is FQGTGA. This CDR3 region has 13 residues. Trimming took 6 bases from V and 7 from J, leaving 13 bases between them. CDR3 coding DNA: TGTGCCAGCAGACTTGGGGCCCGGAATGAGCAGTTCTTC. Its translation is CASRLGARNEQFF.

J is TRBJ1-3 and V is TRBV5-6, with TRBD1 as a possible D gene (6 bases). Germline CDR1 SGHDT, CDR2 YYEEEE. Between the trimmed V and J ends, which lost 2 bases and 0 bases, there was a span of 18 bases. This CDR3 region has 18 residues. The CDR3 loop reads CASSFFSRGSFSGNTIYF. In nucleotides, the CDR3 is TGTGCCAGCAGCTTCTTTTCCAGGGGCTCCTTCTCTGGAAACACCATATATTTT.

The chain uses TRBV28 and TRBJ2-1; 12 bases are a match to TRBD2. V was pared by 5 bases and J by 8 bases, with 7 bases of the junction left unmatched. The CDR3 sequence is 15 residues long. Germline V CDR1 and CDR2: MDHEN, SYDVKM. In nucleotides, the CDR3 is TGTGCCAGCAGTCTCGGACTAGCGGGAACGGATGAGCAGTTCTTC. Its protein product is CASSLGLAGTDEQFF.

In nucleotides, the CDR3 is TGTGCCTGCAGCGGGAGGGCGGTGAATGAGCAGTTCTTC. Protein: CACSGRAVNEQFF. The gene calls are TRBV10-3 and TRBJ2-1; 10 nucleotides align to TRBD2. The CDR3 sequence is 13 residues long. J lost 7 bases, V lost 11 bases, and 8 bases had no gene match. Germline loops: CDR1 ENHRY, CDR2 SYGVKD.

Details on this clone: Relative to the germline gene, one junction end is altered; a read error may explain this. This chain links TRBV3-1 (or the pseudogene TRBV3-2) with TRBJ2-7, with 8 bases identical to TRBD2. CDR3 size: 15 residues. CDR1 is LGHDT, CDR2 YNNKEL, per germline (reference sequence). As DNA, the CDR3 is TGTGCCAGCAGCCGACCGGGACTAGTCTCCTCCGAGCAGTACTTC. This encodes CASSRPGLVSSEQYF.

The chain has TRBV27 and TRBJ2-3; 12 nucleotides line up with TRBD2. The CDR3 sequence is 16 residues long. J gave up 6 bases and V 6 bases, and 10 bases lay outside the gene matches. The germline CDR1 and CDR2 sequences are MNHEY and SMNVEV (reference sequence). The DNA for the CDR3 is TGTGCCAGCAGCCTTCGACTAGCGGGAGTTTCTGATACGCAGTATTTT. Protein: CASSLRLAGVSDTQYF.

The chain links TRBV29-1 to TRBJ2-1; 9 nucleotides line up with TRBD2. This CDR3 has 14 residues. The V segment lost 0 bases and the J segment 9 bases; nucleotides outside the gene matches: 6. Looked up from germline, CDR1 is SQVTM and CDR2 is ANQGSEA. The CDR3 loop is CSVEERGRAPEQFF. The CDR3 DNA is TGCAGCGTTGAAGAACGCGGGAGGGCCCCTGAGCAGTTCTTC.

The chain carries TRBV15 and TRBJ1-1, with unresolved D. CDR1 and CDR2 (germline): LNHNV, YYDKDF (reference sequence). V was shortened by 1 base and J by 6 bases, with 9 bases between the two germline ends. This CDR3 is built from 13 residues. The CDR3 protein is CATSRAGIPEAFF. CDR3 in DNA: TGTGCCACCAGCAGAGCGGGGATCCCTGAAGCTTTCTTT.

This rearrangement joins TRBV29-1 to TRBJ1-2, with a tentative D call TRBD1 (6 bases). In germline, CDR1 is SQVTM, CDR2 ANQGSEA. This CDR3 spans 12 amino acids. Trimming stripped 4 bases from V and 3 bases from J, with 9 bases between. The CDR3 coding sequence is TGCAGCGTTGGGGCAGGGGACTATGGCTACACCTTC. It yields the protein CSVGAGDYGYTF.

Here the CDR3 DNA reads TGTGCCAGCAGTGATCCCCGTAATAGCAATCAGCCCCAGCATTTT. Amino acid sequence: CASSDPRNSNQPQHF. The chain recombines TRBV2 with TRBJ1-5, with D uncertain. V gave up 3 bases and J gave up 0 bases, with 9 bases separating them. CDR3 length equals 15 residues. In germline, CDR1 is SNHLY, CDR2 FYNNEI.

The chain combines TRBV5-1 with TRBJ2-2, with D tentatively TRBD1 (5 bases). The germline V and J ends were trimmed by 1 base and 1 base, with 5 bases remaining between them. Germline V gene data show CDR1 as SGHRS and CDR2 as YFSETQ. The CDR3 runs 14 residues. The DNA for the CDR3 is TGCGCCAGCAGCTTGAGGGGGAACACCGGGGAGCTGTTTTTT. Amino acid sequence: CASSLRGNTGELFF.

This clone was recorded once. CDR3 sequence: CASSGRDRREPQHF. The CDR3 DNA reads TGTGCCAGCAGTGGACGGGACAGGAGGGAGCCCCAGCATTTT. This chain joins TRBV6-1 and TRBJ1-5; 8 nucleotides align to TRBD1. Germline CDR1 and CDR2: MNHNS and SASEGT. This CDR3 contains 14 residues. V trimming: 4 bases; J trimming: 8 bases; junction bases outside the gene matches: 7.

The rearrangement links TRBV21-1 to TRBJ2-7; the table's TRBD1 call for D was not verified on the DNA. TRBV21-1 has pseudogene status. The CDR3 sequence is 14 residues long. The CDR3 nucleotides are TGTGCCAGCAGTCACCGACAGGATTCCTACGAGCAGTACTTC. Its translation is CASSHRQDSYEQYF.

This clone showed up just a few times. The J gene is TRBJ1-4, the V gene TRBV30, with a weak D call TRBD1 (6 bases). Germline values: CDR1 GTSNPN, CDR2 SVGIG (reference sequence). The V end lost 2 bases, the J end lost 6 bases, and 16 bases lay between the germline ends. This CDR3 comprises 15 residues. The chain's CDR3 is CAWSSGVDGYEKLFF. The CDR3 nucleotides are TGTGCCTGGAGTTCAGGGGTTGATGGGTATGAAAAACTGTTTTTT.

The V call is TRBV6-5, the J call TRBJ2-3; D gene ambiguous. Trimming cost V 2 bases and J 3 bases, with 15 bases left between them. The germline CDR1 and CDR2 sequences are MNHEY and SVGAGI. CDR3 length: 16 residues. CDR3: CASSYVRFGSTDTQYF. The CDR3 DNA is TGTGCCAGCAGTTACGTTCGGTTCGGGTCGACAGATACGCAGTATTTT.